The 18 T cell receptor beta chains below were found in one sample sequenced in a study of monozygotic twins with inflammatory bowel disease. No DNA is given; TCRdb re-called the 5' RACE reads and lists each CDR3 protein once. The sample table sets out 200,000 to 250,000 distinct CDR3 sequences. Material for sequencing was blood. The receptors stem from a human donor with ulcerative colitis or Crohn's disease, or a healthy co-twin of an affected twin (not recorded which).

V gene TRBV3-1 combines with J gene TRBJ2-7; TCRdb gives TRBD2 as the D gene, but with no DNA this cannot be confirmed. Germline loops: CDR1 LGHDT, CDR2 YNNKEL (reference sequence). This CDR3 is 18 amino acids long. CDR3 loop: CASSLGTSGALLNYEQYF.

The CDR3 reads CASSKAGLENEQFF. The genes are TRBV11-3 and TRBJ2-1; without DNA, the TCRdb call of TRBD2 cannot be checked. Looked up from germline, CDR1 is SGHNT and CDR2 is YENEEA. The CDR3 has 14 residues. The variable domain in full, with the rest retrieved from reference TRBV11-3 and TRBJ2-1, is EAGVVQSPRYKIIEKKQPVAFWCNPISGHNTLYWYLQNLGQGPELLIRYENEEAVDDSQLPKDRFSAERLKGVDSTLKIQPAELGDSAVYLCASSKAGLENEQFFGPGTRLTVL.

The CDR3 here is CASAPQETQYF. The chain couples TRBV6-1 to TRBJ2-5; checking the TCRdb D call of TRBD1 is not possible without DNA. CDR1 MNHNS and CDR2 SASEGT come from the germline V gene. The CDR3 covers 11 residues.

This chain links TRBV7-2 with TRBJ2-2. The CDR3 totals 15 residues. Germline CDR1 is SGHTA and CDR2 is FQGNSA. The chain's CDR3 is CASSSLRFLTGELFF.

The chain links TRBV3-1 to TRBJ2-2; TCRdb's D gene call, TRBD1, goes unchecked for lack of DNA. CDR3 length: 16 amino acids. CDR1 is LGHDT, CDR2 YNNKEL, per germline (reference sequence). The CDR3 region is CASRTTGGVNTGELFF.

J is TRBJ1-1 and V is TRBV12-3 or TRBV12-4; TCRdb proposes TRBD1, but this gene call is untestable without DNA. The CDR3 spans 15 residues. The CDR3 here is CASSLGQGGNTEAFF.

V usage is TRBV25-1 and J usage is TRBJ1-4. The CDR3 has 14 residues. From germline, CDR1 is MGHDK and CDR2 SYGVNS. The chain's CDR3 is CASSGTSSHEKLFF.

The V and J genes are TRBV7-8 and TRBJ2-5; without DNA, the TCRdb call of TRBD2 cannot be checked. CDR3 size: 16 residues. The germline gives CDR1 SGHVS, CDR2 FQNEAQ. This CDR3 reads CASSQYTTSGDPAQYF.

The chain has TRBV29-1 and TRBJ2-7; there is no DNA to check the TCRdb D call of TRBD1. In germline, CDR1 is SQVTM, CDR2 ANQGSEA. The CDR3 is 12 residues long. The chain's CDR3 is CSVQDRGYEQYF.

The J gene is TRBJ1-2, the V gene TRBV6-1; the TCRdb call, TRBD1, lacks DNA for checking. Germline V gives CDR1 MNHNS, CDR2 SASEGT. This CDR3 has 16 residues. CDR3 region: CASRDPGQGTGYGYTF.

The chain is built from TRBV6-2 or TRBV6-3 and TRBJ2-3; TCRdb returns TRBD1, unconfirmable since there is no DNA. In germline, CDR1 is MNHEY, CDR2 SVGEGT. This CDR3 is 15 amino acids long. The CDR3 sequence is CASSSTGGLADTQYF.

This sequence joins TRBV5-1 and TRBJ2-1; TCRdb reports TRBD1, a call that lacks DNA to check it against. In germline, CDR1 is SGHRS, CDR2 YFSETQ. The CDR3 totals 14 residues. The CDR3 protein is CASSFEGVANEQFF.

This chain joins TRBV3-1 and TRBJ2-7; the TCRdb D gene call, TRBD1, has no DNA to confirm it. The length of the CDR3 is 14 residues. CDR1 and CDR2 (germline): LGHDT, YNNKEL (reference sequence). The CDR3 sequence: CASSNSGQGRPKYF.

The chain carries TRBV12-3 or TRBV12-4 and TRBJ2-5. CDR3 length: 14 amino acids. The CDR3 region is CASSSTLYKETQYF.

This chain uses TRBV9 with TRBJ2-7; TCRdb proposes TRBD1, but this gene call is untestable without DNA. CDR3 length equals 14 residues. Germline loops: CDR1 SGDLS, CDR2 YYNGEE. CDR3 region: CASSADSITYEQYF. Combining the CDR3 with reference TRBV9 and TRBJ2-7 gives the whole variable domain DSGVTQTPKHLITATGQRVTLRCSPRSGDLSVYWYQQSLDQGLQFLIQYYNGEERAKGNILERFSAQQFPDLHSELNLSSLELGDSALYFCASSADSITYEQYFGPGTRLTVT.

This chain connects TRBV5-1 to TRBJ2-1; TCRdb calls TRBD2, which cannot be checked without DNA. Germline V gene data show CDR1 as SGHRS and CDR2 as YFSETQ. CDR3 length: 16 amino acids. The CDR3 region is CASSLVPAGNTMSQFF.

CDR3 in amino acids: CASSPYDRRTGYGYTF. This chain links TRBV3-1 with TRBJ1-2; TCRdb lists TRBD1, though no DNA is available to test this call. This CDR3 contains 16 residues. CDR1 and CDR2 from the germline V gene are LGHDT and YNNKEL (reference sequence).

V usage is TRBV7-9 and J usage is TRBJ2-6; the TCRdb call, TRBD1, lacks DNA for checking. The CDR3 loop spans 16 amino acids. Germline CDR1 reads SEHNR; CDR2 reads FQNEAQ (reference sequence). The CDR3 here is CASSRNRESGANVLTF.